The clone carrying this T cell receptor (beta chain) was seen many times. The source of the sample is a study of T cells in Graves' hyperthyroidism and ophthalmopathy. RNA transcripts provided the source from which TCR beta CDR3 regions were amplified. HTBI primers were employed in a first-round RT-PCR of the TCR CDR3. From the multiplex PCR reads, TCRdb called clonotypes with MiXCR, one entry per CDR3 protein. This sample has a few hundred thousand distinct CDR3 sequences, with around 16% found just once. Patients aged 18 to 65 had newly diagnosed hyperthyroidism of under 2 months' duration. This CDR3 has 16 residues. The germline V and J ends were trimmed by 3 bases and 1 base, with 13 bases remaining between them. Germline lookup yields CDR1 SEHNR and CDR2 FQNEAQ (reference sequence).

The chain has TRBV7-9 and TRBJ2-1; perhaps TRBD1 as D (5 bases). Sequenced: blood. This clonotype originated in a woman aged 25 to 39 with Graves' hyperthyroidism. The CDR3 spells CASSLNQGPSYNEQFF. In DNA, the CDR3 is TGTGCCAGCAGCTTGAATCAGGGCCCTTCCTACAATGAGCAGTTCTTC.